This TCR beta chain is from a study of T cells in Graves' hyperthyroidism and ophthalmopathy. Regarding the study as a whole: Most expanded thyroid clonotypes above 0.001 also appeared in blood. The model forecast ophthalmopathy, anticipating it by a median approximately 6.1 months before onset.

Authors of the study amplified TCR beta CDR3 regions from RNA transcripts. HTBI primers were the set used in a first-round RT-PCR of the TCR CDR3. From the multiplex PCR reads, TCRdb called clonotypes with MiXCR, one entry per CDR3 protein. In the table there are under 350,000 distinct CDR3 sequences, roughly an eighth of which are singletons. V shed 0 bases and J shed 2 bases, with 7 bases lying between them. From germline, CDR1 is LGHDT and CDR2 YNNKEL (reference sequence). CDR3 size: 14 residues. The sample holds a few counts of this clonotype. Its antigen remains unidentified. Among ophthalmopathy patients, the Clinical Activity Score reached at least 3, the NOSPECS grade reached at least 4, and duration remained under 3 months. In making diagnoses, clinical symptoms, serum thyroxine and TRAb, thyroid ultrasound and orbital computed tomography were all used.

V usage is TRBV3-1 and J usage is TRBJ1-2; D may be TRBD1 (5 bases). The TCR sequence derives from a middle-aged woman with Graves' ophthalmopathy. The sample consisted of blood. For the CDR3, the DNA is TGTGCCAGCAGCCAAGAGTGGGGGAACTATGGCTACACCTTC. Protein product: CASSQEWGNYGYTF.